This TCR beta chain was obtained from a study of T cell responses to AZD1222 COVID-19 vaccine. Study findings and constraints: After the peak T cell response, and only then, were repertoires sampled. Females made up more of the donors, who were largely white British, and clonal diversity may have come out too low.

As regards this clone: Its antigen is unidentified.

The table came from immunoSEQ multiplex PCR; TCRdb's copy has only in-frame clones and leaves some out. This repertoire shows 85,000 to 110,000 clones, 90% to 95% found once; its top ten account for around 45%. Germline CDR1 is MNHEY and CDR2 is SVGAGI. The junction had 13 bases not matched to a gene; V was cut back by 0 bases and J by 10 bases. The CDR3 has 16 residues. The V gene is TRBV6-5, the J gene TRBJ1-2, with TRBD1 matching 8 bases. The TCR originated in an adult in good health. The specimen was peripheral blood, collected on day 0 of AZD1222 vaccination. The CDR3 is CASSYSKGADRAPYTF. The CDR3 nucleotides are TGTGCCAGCAGTTACTCGAAGGGCGCGGACAGGGCCCCCTACACCTTC.